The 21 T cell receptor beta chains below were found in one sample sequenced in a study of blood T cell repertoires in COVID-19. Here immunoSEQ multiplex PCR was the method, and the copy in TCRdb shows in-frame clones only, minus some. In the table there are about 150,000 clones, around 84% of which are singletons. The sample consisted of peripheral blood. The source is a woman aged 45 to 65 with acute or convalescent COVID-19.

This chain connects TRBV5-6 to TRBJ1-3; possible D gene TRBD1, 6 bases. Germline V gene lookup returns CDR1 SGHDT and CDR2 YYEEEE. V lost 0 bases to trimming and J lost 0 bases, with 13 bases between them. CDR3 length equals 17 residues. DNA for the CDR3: TGTGCCAGCAGCTTGGCGTCTAGGACAGCCTCTGGAAACACCATATATTTT. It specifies CASSLASRTASGNTIYF.

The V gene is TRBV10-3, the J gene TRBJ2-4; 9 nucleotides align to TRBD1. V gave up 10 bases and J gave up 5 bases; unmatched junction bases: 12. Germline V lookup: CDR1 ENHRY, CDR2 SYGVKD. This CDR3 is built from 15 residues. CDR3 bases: TGTGCCACCACCACAGGACAGGGGAGCGAAAACATTCAGTACTTC. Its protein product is CATTTGQGSENIQYF.

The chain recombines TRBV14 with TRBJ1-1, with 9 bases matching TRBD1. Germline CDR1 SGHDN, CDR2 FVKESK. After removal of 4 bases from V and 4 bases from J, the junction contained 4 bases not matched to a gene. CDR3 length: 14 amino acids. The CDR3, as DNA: TGTGCCAGCAGCCTGGGGACAGGGACCACTGAAGCTTTCTTT. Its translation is CASSLGTGTTEAFF. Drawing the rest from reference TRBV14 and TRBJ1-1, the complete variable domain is EAGVTQFPSHSVIEKGQTVTLRCDPISGHDNLYWYRRVMGKEIKFLLHFVKESKQDESGMPNNRFLAERTGGTYSTLKVQPAELEDSGVYFCASSLGTGTTEAFFGQGTRLTVV.

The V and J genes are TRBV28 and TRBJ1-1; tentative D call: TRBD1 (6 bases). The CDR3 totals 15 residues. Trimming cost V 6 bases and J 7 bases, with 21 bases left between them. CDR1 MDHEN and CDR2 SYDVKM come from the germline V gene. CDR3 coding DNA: TGTGCCAGCAGAGCATTTTTGGGGGGGCATTATGAAGCTTTCTTT. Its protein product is CASRAFLGGHYEAFF.

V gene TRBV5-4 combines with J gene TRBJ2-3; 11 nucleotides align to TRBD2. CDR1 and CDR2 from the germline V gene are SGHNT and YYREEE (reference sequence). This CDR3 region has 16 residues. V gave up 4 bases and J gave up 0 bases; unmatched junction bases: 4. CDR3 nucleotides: TGTGCCAGCAGCCTCCGACTAGCGGGGAGCACAGATACGCAGTATTTT. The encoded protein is CASSLRLAGSTDTQYF.

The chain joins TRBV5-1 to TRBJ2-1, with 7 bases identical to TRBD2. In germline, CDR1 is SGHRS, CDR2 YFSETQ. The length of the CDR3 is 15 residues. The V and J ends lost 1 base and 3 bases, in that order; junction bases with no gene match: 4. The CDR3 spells CASSLTGGVYNEQFF. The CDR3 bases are TGCGCCAGCAGCTTGACGGGGGGTGTCTACAATGAGCAGTTCTTC. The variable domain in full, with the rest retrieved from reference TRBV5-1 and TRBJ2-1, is KAGVTQTPRYLIKTRGQQVTLSCSPISGHRSVSWYQQTPGQGLQFLFEYFSETQRNKGNFPGRFSGRQFSNSRSEMNVSTLELGDSALYLCASSLTGGVYNEQFFGPGTRLTVL.

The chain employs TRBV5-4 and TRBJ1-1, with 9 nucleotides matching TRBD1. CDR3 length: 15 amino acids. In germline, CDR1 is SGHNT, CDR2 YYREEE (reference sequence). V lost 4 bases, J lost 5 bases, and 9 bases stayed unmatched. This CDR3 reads CASSPTGGDRTEAFF. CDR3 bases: TGTGCCAGCAGCCCCACAGGGGGCGATCGGACTGAAGCTTTCTTT.

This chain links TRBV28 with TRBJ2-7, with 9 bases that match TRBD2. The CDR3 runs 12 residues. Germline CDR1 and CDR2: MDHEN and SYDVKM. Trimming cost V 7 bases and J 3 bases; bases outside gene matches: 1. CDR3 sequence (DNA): TGTGCCAGCACGCGGGAGGGCTACGAGCAGTACTTC. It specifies CASTREGYEQYF.

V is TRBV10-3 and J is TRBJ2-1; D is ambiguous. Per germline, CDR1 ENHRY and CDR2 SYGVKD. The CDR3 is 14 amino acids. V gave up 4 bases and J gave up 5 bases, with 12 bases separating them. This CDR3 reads CAISAGIPDNEQFF. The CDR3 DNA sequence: TGTGCCATCAGTGCAGGTATCCCCGACAATGAGCAGTTCTTC.

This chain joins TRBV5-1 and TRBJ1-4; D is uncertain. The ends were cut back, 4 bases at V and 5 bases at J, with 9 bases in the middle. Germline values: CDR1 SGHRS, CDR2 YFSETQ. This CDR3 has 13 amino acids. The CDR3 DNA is TGCGCCAGCAGCCCGGGTCCAAATGAAAAACTGTTTTTT. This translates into CASSPGPNEKLFF. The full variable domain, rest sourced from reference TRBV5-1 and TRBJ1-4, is KAGVTQTPRYLIKTRGQQVTLSCSPISGHRSVSWYQQTPGQGLQFLFEYFSETQRNKGNFPGRFSGRQFSNSRSEMNVSTLELGDSALYLCASSPGPNEKLFFGSGTQLSVL.

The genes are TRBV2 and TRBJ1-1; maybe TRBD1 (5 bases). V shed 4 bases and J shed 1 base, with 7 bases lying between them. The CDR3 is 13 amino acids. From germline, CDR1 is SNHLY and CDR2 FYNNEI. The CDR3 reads CASSVRGNTEAFF. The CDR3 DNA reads TGTGCCAGCAGTGTAAGGGGGAACACTGAAGCTTTCTTT.

This CDR3 is CASSSNPGGQETQYF. CDR3 nucleotides: TGCGCCAGCAGTTCGAACCCAGGGGGCCAAGAGACCCAGTACTTC. The chain links TRBV5-1 to TRBJ2-5; TRBD1 aligns across 7 bases. V gave up 5 bases and J gave up 1 base; unmatched junction bases: 8. Germline V CDR1 and CDR2: SGHRS, YFSETQ. This CDR3 has 15 amino acids.

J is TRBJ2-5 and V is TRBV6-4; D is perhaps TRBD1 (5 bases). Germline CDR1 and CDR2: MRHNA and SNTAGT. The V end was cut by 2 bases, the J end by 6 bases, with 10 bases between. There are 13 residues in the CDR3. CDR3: CASSDGAGKTQYF. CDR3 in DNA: TGTGCCAGCAGTGACGGGGCAGGGAAGACCCAGTACTTC.

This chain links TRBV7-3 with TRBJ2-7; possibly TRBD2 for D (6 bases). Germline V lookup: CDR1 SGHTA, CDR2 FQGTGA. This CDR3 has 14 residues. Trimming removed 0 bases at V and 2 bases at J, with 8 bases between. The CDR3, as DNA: TGTGCCAGCAGCTTAACCCCTAGCGCCTACGAGCAGTACTTC. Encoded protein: CASSLTPSAYEQYF.

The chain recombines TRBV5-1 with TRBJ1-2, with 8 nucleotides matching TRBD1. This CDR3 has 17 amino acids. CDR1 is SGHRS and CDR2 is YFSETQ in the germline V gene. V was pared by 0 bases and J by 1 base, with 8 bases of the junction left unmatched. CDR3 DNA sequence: TGCGCCAGCAGCTTGGGACAGGGGACAACCTTTAACTATGGCTACACCTTC. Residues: CASSLGQGTTFNYGYTF.

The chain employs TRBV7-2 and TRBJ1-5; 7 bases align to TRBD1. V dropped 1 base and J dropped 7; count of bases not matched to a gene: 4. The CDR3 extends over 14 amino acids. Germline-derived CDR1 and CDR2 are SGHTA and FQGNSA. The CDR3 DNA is TGTGCCAGCAGCTTAGTAGGGGGCTGGCAGCCCCAGCATTTT. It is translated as CASSLVGGWQPQHF.

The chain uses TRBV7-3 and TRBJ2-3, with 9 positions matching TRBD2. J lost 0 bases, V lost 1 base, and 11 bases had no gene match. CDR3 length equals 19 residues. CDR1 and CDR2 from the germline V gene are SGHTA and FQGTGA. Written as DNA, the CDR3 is TGTGCCAGCAGCTTAAGGGGCGTTAGCGGGGGTTATAGCACAGATACGCAGTATTTT. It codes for CASSLRGVSGGYSTDTQYF.

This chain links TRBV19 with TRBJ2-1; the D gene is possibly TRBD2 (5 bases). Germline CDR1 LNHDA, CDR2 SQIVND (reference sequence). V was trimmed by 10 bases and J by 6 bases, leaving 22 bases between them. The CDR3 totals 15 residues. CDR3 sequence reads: CATSKMTTEVNEQFF. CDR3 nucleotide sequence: TGTGCCACCTCAAAGATGACGACGGAGGTCAATGAGCAGTTCTTC. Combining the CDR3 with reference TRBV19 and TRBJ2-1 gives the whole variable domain DGGITQSPKYLFRKEGQNVTLSCEQNLNHDAMYWYRQDPGQGLRLIYYSQIVNDFQKGDIAEGYSVSREKKESFPLTVTSAQKNPTAFYLCATSKMTTEVNEQFFGPGTRLTVL.

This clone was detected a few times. The CDR3 DNA reads TGTGCCAGCAGCTTAGCGTCCGGACAACGTAATGAAAAACTGTTTTTT. It is translated as CASSLASGQRNEKLFF. V usage is TRBV7-9 and J usage is TRBJ1-4; tentatively, D is TRBD1 (5 bases). V dropped 0 bases and J dropped 4 bases, with 12 bases sitting between them. This CDR3 contains 16 residues. Germline V gives CDR1 SEHNR, CDR2 FQNEAQ (reference sequence).

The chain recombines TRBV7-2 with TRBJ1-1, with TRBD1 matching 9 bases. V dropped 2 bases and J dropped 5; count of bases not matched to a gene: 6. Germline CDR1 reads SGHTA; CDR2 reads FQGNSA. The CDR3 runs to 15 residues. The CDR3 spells CASSLSSGQGTEAFF. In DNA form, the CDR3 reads TGTGCCAGCAGCTTATCGTCGGGACAGGGAACTGAAGCTTTCTTT.

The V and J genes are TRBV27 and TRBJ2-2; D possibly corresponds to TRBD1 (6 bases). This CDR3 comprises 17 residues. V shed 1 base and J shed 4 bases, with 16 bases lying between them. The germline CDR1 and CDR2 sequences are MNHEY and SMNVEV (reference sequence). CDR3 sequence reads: CASSLYPYRDPTGELFF. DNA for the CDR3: TGTGCCAGCAGTTTATACCCCTACAGGGACCCCACCGGGGAGCTGTTTTTT.